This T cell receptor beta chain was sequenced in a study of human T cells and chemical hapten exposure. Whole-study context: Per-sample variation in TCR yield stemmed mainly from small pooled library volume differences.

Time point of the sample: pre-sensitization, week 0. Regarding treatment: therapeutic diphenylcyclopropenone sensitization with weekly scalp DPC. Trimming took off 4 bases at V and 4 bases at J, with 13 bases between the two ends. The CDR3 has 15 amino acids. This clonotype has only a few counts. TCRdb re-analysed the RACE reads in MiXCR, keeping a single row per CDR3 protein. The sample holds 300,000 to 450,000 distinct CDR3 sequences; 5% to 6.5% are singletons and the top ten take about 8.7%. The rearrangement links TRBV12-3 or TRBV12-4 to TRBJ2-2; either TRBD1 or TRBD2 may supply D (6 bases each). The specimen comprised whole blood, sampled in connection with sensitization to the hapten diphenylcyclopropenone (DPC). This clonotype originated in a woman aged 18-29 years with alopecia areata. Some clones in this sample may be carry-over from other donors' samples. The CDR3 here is CASSSTRGATGELFF. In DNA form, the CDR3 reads TGTGCCAGCAGTTCGACTAGGGGGGCCACCGGGGAGCTGTTTTTT.